This entry is about one TCR beta chain. Its antigen is unknown. The data originate from a study of cytomegalovirus exposure and HLA in healthy donors. The overall study: Early release data held 75 million to 100 million unique TCRs from HLA-typed donors. Study results and caveats: The study dropped some indistinguishable V segments, TRBV6-2 and TRBV6-3 among them. Cytomegalovirus-associated status was assigned to about 150 TCR beta chains.

The PCR ran on 60 Vbeta and 13 Jbeta primers. Data came from immunoSEQ multiplex PCR; TCRdb stores just in-frame clones and leaves some out. The repertoire consists of under 200,000 clones, with 62% occurring once and the leading ten covering about 2.9%. Each donor was nominally healthy when sampled (though unrecorded immune exposures were likely). The CDR3 is made up of 16 amino acids. From germline, CDR1 is KGHSH and CDR2 LQKENI. V shed 3 bases and J shed 2 bases, with 15 bases lying between them. The sample comprised PBMCs. The receptor was isolated from a man aged 35 to 55 in good health and CMV-seronegative. The genes are TRBV18 and TRBJ2-3; TRBD2 is a possible D gene (5 bases). The CDR3, as DNA: TGTGCCAGCTCACCTGGTACGGGCGGGCACACAGATACGCAGTATTTT. This encodes CASSPGTGGHTDTQYF.